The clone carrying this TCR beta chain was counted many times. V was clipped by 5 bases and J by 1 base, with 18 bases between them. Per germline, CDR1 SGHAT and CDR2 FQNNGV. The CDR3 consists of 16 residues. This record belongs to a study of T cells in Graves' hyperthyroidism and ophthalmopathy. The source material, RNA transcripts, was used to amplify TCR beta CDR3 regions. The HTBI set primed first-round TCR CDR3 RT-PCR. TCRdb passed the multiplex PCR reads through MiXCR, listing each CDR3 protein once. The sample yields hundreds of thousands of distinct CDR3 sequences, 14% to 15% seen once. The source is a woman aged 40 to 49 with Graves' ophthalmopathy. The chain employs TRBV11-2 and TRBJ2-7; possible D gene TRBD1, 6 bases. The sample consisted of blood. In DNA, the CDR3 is TGTGCCAGCAGCAACCCCCCGGGACACCGATCCTACGAGCAGTACTTC. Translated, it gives CASSNPPGHRSYEQYF. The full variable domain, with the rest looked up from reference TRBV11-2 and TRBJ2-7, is EAGVAQSPRYKIIEKRQSVAFWCNPISGHATLYWYQQILGQGPKLLIQFQNNGVVDDSQLPKDRFSAERLKGVDSTLKIQPAKLEDSAVYLCASSNPPGHRSYEQYFGPGTRLTVT.